Below are 20 T cell receptor beta chains sequenced from a single sample in a study of vaccination and CD4 T cells after COVID-19. Oncomine TCR Beta short-read sequencing was applied to DNA from cultured CD4+ T cells. TCRdb redid the calling of the PCR reads with MiXCR, one entry per CDR3 protein. The data show roughly 7,100 distinct CDR3 sequences, 50% to 70% seen once. The antigens of these receptors remain unknown. The treatment here: approximately 10-day PBMC culture with coronavirus spike peptide pools or control peptides (ViraFEST assay). The sequenced material came from CD4+ T cells from blood, cultured in vitro. All receptors come from a human donor who had recovered from COVID-19.

The chain joins TRBV7-3 to TRBJ2-2, with TRBD2 identical over 10 bases. The CDR3 spans 16 residues. The V segment lost 5 bases and the J segment 6 bases; nucleotides outside the gene matches: 9. Germline V lookup: CDR1 SGHTA, CDR2 FQGTGA. The DNA of the CDR3 is TGTGCCAGCAGCCCCCAGCGGGGGGGCGGGCCCGGGGAGCTGTTTTTT. Translation gives CASSPQRGGGPGELFF.

The chain joins TRBV20-1 to TRBJ2-7; perhaps TRBD1 as D (5 bases). CDR1 DFQATT and CDR2 SNEGSKA come from the germline V gene (reference sequence). The V end was cut by 0 bases, the J end by 4 bases, with 22 bases between. The CDR3 totals 17 residues. CDR3 sequence: CSARDMYVSGAEYEQYF. The CDR3 coding sequence is TGCAGTGCTAGAGATATGTATGTGAGTGGGGCAGAATACGAGCAGTACTTC.

CDR3 bases: TGTGCCAGCAGCTTAGCAAGGGGGCGCACAGATACGCAGTATTTT. Its protein is CASSLARGRTDTQYF. The chain links TRBV7-9 to TRBJ2-3; 7 bases are shared with TRBD1. Trimming cost V 0 bases and J 1 base; bases outside gene matches: 1. Germline V gene data show CDR1 as SEHNR and CDR2 as FQNEAQ (reference sequence). This CDR3 contains 15 residues.

The genes are TRBV19 and TRBJ1-5; weak D call: TRBD1 (5 bases). The CDR3 is 15 amino acids. V lost 6 bases and J lost 2, with 14 bases in between. Germline V gene data show CDR1 as LNHDA and CDR2 as SQIVND (reference sequence). In DNA, the CDR3 is TGTGCCAGTAGCCCGATGTGGGGGGGCAATCAGCCCCAGCATTTT. Amino acids: CASSPMWGGNQPQHF.

A remark on this clonotype: One junction end disagrees with the germline gene, perhaps due to a read error. The V and J genes are TRBV20-1 and TRBJ1-2; D is ambiguous. The CDR3 is 16 amino acids. Germline assignment: CDR1 DFQATT and CDR2 SNEGSKA (reference sequence). CDR3 sequence: CGARDGQVPSNYGYTF. The CDR3 DNA is TGCGGTGCTAGAGATGGGCAGGTCCCCTCTAACTATGGCTACACCTTC.

The chain has TRBV2 and TRBJ2-3; 7 bases are a match to TRBD1. CDR3 size: 15 residues. Germline CDR1 and CDR2: SNHLY and FYNNEI. The V and J ends lost 4 bases and 1 base, in that order; junction bases with no gene match: 5. Written as DNA, the CDR3 is TGTGCCAGCAGTGGGCCTGGACAGGGCACAGATACGCAGTATTTT. Its protein is CASSGPGQGTDTQYF.

The chain joins TRBV20-1 to TRBJ2-5; D may be TRBD2 (5 bases). Trimming cost V 7 bases and J 1 base, with 13 bases left between them. Germline V gives CDR1 DFQATT, CDR2 SNEGSKA (reference sequence). CDR3 length: 13 amino acids. The CDR3 coding sequence is TGCAGTGTTCGGACTGTCACCCAAGAGACCCAGTACTTC. Translating gives CSVRTVTQETQYF.

The chain combines TRBV11-2 with TRBJ2-1, with D perhaps matching TRBD1 (6 bases). The end of the DNA aligns better with TRBJ2-5, so the J call may be wrong. The length of the CDR3 is 12 residues. CDR1 is SGHAT and CDR2 is FQNNGV in the germline V gene. In DNA, the CDR3 is TGTGCCAGCAGCTTAAGCAGGGGCGTCCAGTACTTC. Its translation is CASSLSRGVQYF.

This clonotype has only a few counts. The genes are TRBV6-1 and TRBJ2-3; 11 bases agree with TRBD2. With V trimmed by 5 bases and J by 2 bases, 9 bases remained unmatched. Germline CDR1 and CDR2: MNHNS and SASEGT. The CDR3 length is 17 residues. The DNA of the CDR3 is TGTGCCAGCAGTCTAGAGGCTAGCGGGGGGTACACAGATACGCAGTATTTT. Protein: CASSLEASGGYTDTQYF.

In this sample, this clonotype turned up a few times. This rearrangement joins TRBV6-5 to TRBJ1-5; D may be TRBD1 (6 bases). This CDR3 is built from 15 residues. Germline V CDR1 and CDR2: MNHEY, SVGAGI. Trimming pared 2 bases from V and 3 bases from J, leaving 11 bases between. The CDR3 sequence is CASSYPTGFNQPQHF. CDR3 DNA: TGTGCCAGCAGTTACCCTACAGGGTTCAATCAGCCCCAGCATTTT.

The chain employs TRBV28 and TRBJ1-6; D uncertain. The CDR3 totals 17 residues. Looked up from germline, CDR1 is MDHEN and CDR2 is SYDVKM. The V end lost 1 base, the J end lost 7 bases, and 17 bases lay between the germline ends. The CDR3 spells CASSLFWRENPNSPLHF. CDR3 DNA sequence: TGTGCCAGCAGTTTATTTTGGCGCGAGAACCCAAATTCACCCCTCCACTTT.

V gene TRBV20-1 combines with J gene TRBJ1-2; no clear D gene. Germline CDR1 reads DFQATT; CDR2 reads SNEGSKA (reference sequence). This CDR3 has 14 residues. V was shortened by 0 bases and J by 6 bases, with 14 bases between the two germline ends. The CDR3 here is CSARDGRTIDGYTF. The CDR3 DNA reads TGCAGTGCTAGAGATGGACGGACCATTGATGGCTACACCTTC.

The V gene is TRBV6-5, the J gene TRBJ1-2, with 10 bases lining up with TRBD1. CDR1 and CDR2 from the germline V gene are MNHEY and SVGAGI. Unmatched junction bases numbered 6, after V lost 4 bases and J lost 7 bases. The CDR3 is 14 residues long. Here the CDR3 DNA reads TGTGCCAGCAGTTGGAGACAGGGGGCAAGTGGCTACACCTTC. As protein: CASSWRQGASGYTF.

The chain couples TRBV6-1 to TRBJ2-5; TRBD1 matches 8 bases. This CDR3 has 14 residues. Germline trimming cut 6 bases from V and 5 bases from J; bases unmatched to any gene: 8. Germline V gene lookup returns CDR1 MNHNS and CDR2 SASEGT. The CDR3 spells CASRDTGGPETQYF. The CDR3 nucleotides are TGTGCCAGCAGGGATACAGGGGGACCCGAGACCCAGTACTTC.

The V call is TRBV7-2, the J call TRBJ1-6; TRBD1 agrees at 8 bases. CDR1 is SGHTA, CDR2 FQGNSA, per germline. With V trimmed by 5 bases and J by 3 bases, 6 bases remained unmatched. There are 16 residues in the CDR3. This CDR3 reads CASSLQTGGYNSPLHF. The CDR3 DNA reads TGTGCCAGCAGCCTGCAAACAGGGGGCTATAATTCACCCCTCCACTTT. Variable domain in full (rest from reference TRBV7-2 and TRBJ1-6): GAGVSQSPSNKVTEKGKDVELRCDPISGHTALYWYRQSLGQGLEFLIYFQGNSAPDKSGLPSDRFSAERTGGSVSTLTIQRTQQEDSAVYLCASSLQTGGYNSPLHFGNGTRLTVT.

J is TRBJ1-5 and V is TRBV6-4, with a weak D call TRBD1 (6 bases). From germline, CDR1 is MRHNA and CDR2 SNTAGT. The V end lost 1 base, the J end lost 3 bases, and 22 bases lay between the germline ends. There are 19 residues in the CDR3. As DNA, the CDR3 is TGTGCCAGCAGTGACTTAGGAACCTCAGGGGCGCGGAACAATCAGCCCCAGCATTTT. It specifies CASSDLGTSGARNNQPQHF.

V and J are TRBV11-2 and TRBJ2-5, with 8 positions matching TRBD2. Per germline, CDR1 SGHAT and CDR2 FQNNGV. V lost 3 bases, J lost 4 bases, and 7 bases stayed unmatched. This CDR3 has 15 amino acids. This chain's CDR3 is CASSFGSGSIETQYF. In DNA, the CDR3 is TGTGCCAGCAGCTTTGGCAGCGGGAGTATAGAGACCCAGTACTTC.

This clonotype has a handful of counts. J is TRBJ2-3 and V is TRBV20-1, with D uncertain. Per germline, CDR1 DFQATT and CDR2 SNEGSKA (reference sequence). V was pared by 3 bases and J by 2 bases, with 6 bases between. The CDR3 contains 12 residues. The CDR3 DNA reads as TGCAGTGCTAGCGGCTTCACAGATACGCAGTATTTT. Translating gives CSASGFTDTQYF.

This clonotype was detected a few times. The V and J genes are TRBV20-1 and TRBJ2-3; a weak D match, TRBD1 (6 bases). The V gene lost 4 bases and the J gene lost 3 bases, with 20 bases spanning the gap. This CDR3 has 16 residues. CDR1 is DFQATT and CDR2 is SNEGSKA in the germline V gene (reference sequence). This CDR3 reads CSAIRSPITGTDTQYF. CDR3 DNA sequence: TGCAGTGCTATACGGAGCCCCATAACAGGGACAGATACGCAGTATTTT.

This clonotype is medium-sized within its sample. The rearrangement joins TRBV7-3 to TRBJ1-1; TRBD1 might be the D (6 bases). V lost 5 bases, J lost 7 bases, and 20 bases lay in between. This CDR3 spans 15 amino acids. Germline V gene data show CDR1 as SGHTA and CDR2 as FQGTGA. CDR3 nucleotide sequence: TGTGCCAGCAGCCAGAGGGGGGGGCGAGAGGGTGAAGCTTTCTTT. Translated: CASSQRGGREGEAFF.